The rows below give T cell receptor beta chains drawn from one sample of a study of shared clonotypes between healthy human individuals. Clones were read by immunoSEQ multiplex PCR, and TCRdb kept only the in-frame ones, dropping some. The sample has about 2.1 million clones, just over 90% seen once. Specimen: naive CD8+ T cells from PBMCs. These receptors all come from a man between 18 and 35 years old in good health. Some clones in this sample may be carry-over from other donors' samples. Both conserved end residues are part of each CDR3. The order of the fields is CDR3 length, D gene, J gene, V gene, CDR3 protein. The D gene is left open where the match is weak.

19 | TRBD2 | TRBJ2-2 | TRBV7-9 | CASSPGWTSGRGNTGELFF
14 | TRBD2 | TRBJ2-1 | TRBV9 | CASSATSGRDEQFF
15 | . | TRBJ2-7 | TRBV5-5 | CASSLFKGSSYEQYF
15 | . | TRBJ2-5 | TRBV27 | CASRDRWALQETQYF
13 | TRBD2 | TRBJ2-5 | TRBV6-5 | CASRLSGEETQYF
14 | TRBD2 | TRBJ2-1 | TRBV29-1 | CSVGLAPAYNEQFF
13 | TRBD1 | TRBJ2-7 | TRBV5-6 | CASSWDRGYEQYF
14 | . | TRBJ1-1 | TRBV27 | CASSLSRSNTEAFF
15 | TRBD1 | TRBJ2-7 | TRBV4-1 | CASSQTGTGGAEQYF
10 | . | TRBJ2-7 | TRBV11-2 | CASNAGQQYF